Reported below is one T cell receptor (beta chain). Its target is unknown. The PCR ran on 60 Vbeta and 13 Jbeta primers. Here immunoSEQ multiplex PCR was the method, and the copy in TCRdb shows in-frame clones only, minus some. The sample lists approximately 54,000 clones; 82% were seen once. These data belong to a study of cytomegalovirus exposure and HLA in healthy donors. In the study overall: Membership in the Caucasian-associated ancestry cluster was found for around four fifths of nearly 400 genotyped donors. Study-wide findings and caveats: Earlier results showed most TCR beta V segments being productive about 87% or about 30% of the time. In a later analysis, a genetic analysis reported fewer productive-TCR N-insertions in an Asian-associated ancestry cluster than the cohort average. Of the V segments, some could not be distinguished, including TRBV6-2 and TRBV6-3, and were excluded.

The germline V gene has CDR1 WNHNN and CDR2 SYGVQD (reference sequence). The CDR3 is made up of 16 amino acids. The V and J ends lost 7 bases and 0 bases respectively, with 18 bases between them. The clonotype comes from a woman aged 18-29 years in good health and CMV-seronegative. The chain combines TRBV10-1 with TRBJ2-5; tentatively, D is TRBD1 (6 bases). Sequenced sample: PBMCs. As DNA, the CDR3 is TGCGCCAGCATTCCCCACGGGACAAAGTACCAAGAGACCCAGTACTTC. The encoded protein is CASIPHGTKYQETQYF.